These 18 T cell receptor beta chains were sequenced from one sample in a study of cytomegalovirus exposure and HLA in healthy donors. PCR used 60 Vbeta primers and 13 Jbeta primers. Clones were sequenced by immunoSEQ multiplex PCR, and TCRdb holds only the in-frame ones, with some missing. This table has roughly 200,000 clones, approximately 78% appearing once. The specimen was PBMCs. These receptors were obtained from a woman younger than 30 in good health and CMV-seronegative.

The genes are TRBV7-9 and TRBJ1-2; D perhaps matches TRBD1 (6 bases). Germline CDR1 is SEHNR and CDR2 is FQNEAQ (reference sequence). V lost 3 bases, J lost 4 bases, and 15 bases lay in between. The CDR3 loop spans 15 amino acids. The CDR3 coding sequence is TGTGCCAGCAGCTTTTTGGGCAGGGGTGTCTATGGCTACACCTTC. Protein sequence: CASSFLGRGVYGYTF. The full variable domain, with the rest looked up from reference TRBV7-9 and TRBJ1-2, is DTGVSQNPRHKITKRGQNVTFRCDPISEHNRLYWYRQTLGQGPEFLTYFQNEAQLEKSRLLSDRFSAERPKGSFSTLEIQRTEQGDSAMYLCASSFLGRGVYGYTFGSGTRLTVV.

The chain carries TRBV4-2 and TRBJ1-2; the D gene is possibly TRBD1 (6 bases). CDR1 LGHNA and CDR2 YNFKEQ come from the germline V gene. This CDR3 is 15 amino acids long. V was trimmed by 0 bases and J by 3 bases, leaving 11 bases between them. CDR3 region: CASSQDRNRDYGYTF. The CDR3 coding sequence is TGTGCCAGCAGCCAAGATCGCAACAGGGACTATGGCTACACCTTC.

The V gene is TRBV27, the J gene TRBJ2-7, with D tentatively TRBD2 (7 bases). Germline V gives CDR1 MNHEY, CDR2 SMNVEV (reference sequence). CDR3 length: 15 residues. V dropped 0 bases and J dropped 2 bases, with 11 bases sitting between them. The CDR3, as DNA: TGTGCCAGCAGTTTATCGTCGGGGGGCCCCTACGAGCAGTACTTC. Its protein is CASSLSSGGPYEQYF.

The chain couples TRBV28 to TRBJ2-1; D is unclear. This CDR3 is 14 amino acids long. V was shortened by 4 bases and J by 2 bases, with 9 bases between the two germline ends. Germline V gives CDR1 MDHEN, CDR2 SYDVKM. For the CDR3, the DNA is TGTGCCAGCAGTTCCCCCAGAACCTACAATGAGCAGTTCTTC. Amino acid sequence: CASSSPRTYNEQFF.

Here the CDR3 reads CASSKTLGLADSYEQYF. The CDR3 DNA is TGTGCCAGCAGTAAAACCCTGGGACTAGCGGACTCCTACGAGCAGTACTTC. V gene TRBV27 combines with J gene TRBJ2-7; 11 bases align to TRBD2. The CDR3 is 17 residues long. With 5 bases clipped from V and 0 bases from J, the junction kept 9 bases outside the gene matches. Germline lookup yields CDR1 MNHEY and CDR2 SMNVEV (reference sequence).

V and J are TRBV27 and TRBJ2-1; D not certain. This CDR3 comprises 17 residues. Trimming stripped 2 bases from V and 5 bases from J, with 19 bases between. Per the germline V gene, CDR1 is MNHEY and CDR2 is SMNVEV (reference sequence). The CDR3 bases are TGTGCCAGCAGTTTACGCAGGCCTGATGGGTCACACAATGAGCAGTTCTTC. Amino acids: CASSLRRPDGSHNEQFF.

The chain recombines TRBV19 with TRBJ2-3; D may be TRBD1 (5 bases). Germline V CDR1 and CDR2: LNHDA, SQIVND (reference sequence). Trimming stripped 1 base from V and 2 bases from J, with 16 bases between. The CDR3 totals 17 residues. The CDR3 DNA reads as TGTGCCAGTAGTATAGCCGAAGGGGTTTTACCCACAGATACGCAGTATTTT. Translation gives CASSIAEGVLPTDTQYF.

The CDR3 DNA is TGTGCCAGCAGCTTGGAGAGACTAGGGGTATCAGAGCAGTTCTTC. The encoded protein is CASSLERLGVSEQFF. V usage is TRBV5-8 and J usage is TRBJ2-1; perhaps TRBD2 as D (6 bases). CDR1 and CDR2 from the germline V gene are SGHTS and YDEGEE. This CDR3 spans 15 amino acids. With 0 bases removed from V and 10 bases from J, the gap between germline ends came to 17 bases.

J is TRBJ1-3 and V is TRBV10-3; 8 bases fit TRBD1. The CDR3 is 17 residues long. Germline loops: CDR1 ENHRY, CDR2 SYGVKD. With 5 bases clipped from V and 0 bases from J, the junction kept 9 bases outside the gene matches. This CDR3 reads CAISPSQGAISGNTIYF. The DNA for the CDR3 is TGTGCCATCAGTCCGTCCCAGGGGGCAATCTCTGGAAACACCATATATTTT.

The gene calls are TRBV6-5 and TRBJ2-3; D is possibly TRBD1 (5 bases). The CDR3 extends over 12 amino acids. The ends were cut back, 5 bases at V and 4 bases at J, with 7 bases in the middle. Germline CDR1 is MNHEY and CDR2 is SVGAGI. The CDR3: CASSQGADTQYF. The CDR3, as DNA: TGTGCCAGCAGTCAGGGTGCAGATACGCAGTATTTT.

This sequence joins TRBV13 and TRBJ2-1, with 9 bases fitting TRBD2. The CDR3 runs 18 residues. J lost 0 bases, V lost 1 base, and 7 bases had no gene match. Looked up from germline, CDR1 is PRHDT and CDR2 is FYEKMQ (reference sequence). CDR3 bases: TGTGCCAGCAGCTTAGCCGTTGGCGGGAGGGTCTCCTACAATGAGCAGTTCTTC. Amino acids: CASSLAVGGRVSYNEQFF.

The V gene is TRBV4-1, the J gene TRBJ1-4; D is undetermined. The CDR3 sequence is 16 residues long. V gave up 3 bases and J gave up 0 bases, with 11 bases separating them. Germline V gives CDR1 MGHRA, CDR2 YSYEKL. CDR3 coding DNA: TGCGCCAGCAGCCATGTAACAGTGACAACTAATGAAAAACTGTTTTTT. Its protein product is CASSHVTVTTNEKLFF.

The chain couples TRBV10-2 to TRBJ2-3, with 10 bases identical to TRBD2. V was clipped by 7 bases and J by 1 base; unmatched bases: 11. CDR3 length: 17 amino acids. Per germline, CDR1 WSHSY and CDR2 SAAADI. CDR3 in DNA: TGCGCCAGCATATCCTTGACCGGGACTAGCGGCACAGATACGCAGTATTTT. This gives the protein CASISLTGTSGTDTQYF.

V usage is TRBV14 and J usage is TRBJ2-3, with 12 bases that match TRBD2. In germline, CDR1 is SGHDN, CDR2 FVKESK. V was clipped by 4 bases and J by 2 bases; unmatched bases: 16. CDR3 length: 20 residues. The DNA for the CDR3 is TGTGCCAGCAGCCTACATCACCGGACTAGCGGGATTGGGGTCACAGATACGCAGTATTTT. As protein: CASSLHHRTSGIGVTDTQYF. The variable domain in full, with the rest retrieved from reference TRBV14 and TRBJ2-3, is EAGVTQFPSHSVIEKGQTVTLRCDPISGHDNLYWYRRVMGKEIKFLLHFVKESKQDESGMPNNRFLAERTGGTYSTLKVQPAELEDSGVYFCASSLHHRTSGIGVTDTQYFGPGTRLTVL.

V gene TRBV9 combines with J gene TRBJ2-3, with 9 bases that match TRBD1. V lost 3 bases to trimming and J lost 4 bases; unmatched junction nucleotides: 9. CDR3 length: 16 amino acids. Germline CDR1 SGDLS, CDR2 YYNGEE. The CDR3 protein is CASSEWTGEGADTQYF. The CDR3 region has the DNA TGTGCCAGCAGCGAATGGACAGGGGAAGGGGCAGATACGCAGTATTTT. Full variable domain (rest looked up from reference TRBV9 and TRBJ2-3): DSGVTQTPKHLITATGQRVTLRCSPRSGDLSVYWYQQSLDQGLQFLIQYYNGEERAKGNILERFSAQQFPDLHSELNLSSLELGDSALYFCASSEWTGEGADTQYFGPGTRLTVL.

This chain connects TRBV9 to TRBJ1-2, with TRBD1 identical over 7 bases. V lost 0 bases and J lost 1; bases outside the gene matches: 6. Germline V gives CDR1 SGDLS, CDR2 YYNGEE. The CDR3 has 16 residues. The CDR3 protein is CASSVDSRDSNYGYTF. The DNA for the CDR3 is TGTGCCAGCAGCGTAGATTCCCGGGACAGTAACTATGGCTACACCTTC. The variable domain in full, with the rest retrieved from reference TRBV9 and TRBJ1-2, is DSGVTQTPKHLITATGQRVTLRCSPRSGDLSVYWYQQSLDQGLQFLIQYYNGEERAKGNILERFSAQQFPDLHSELNLSSLELGDSALYFCASSVDSRDSNYGYTFGSGTRLTVV.

The chain employs TRBV14 and TRBJ2-3, with 12 nucleotides matching TRBD2. With V trimmed by 2 bases and J by 0 bases, 9 bases remained unmatched. In germline, CDR1 is SGHDN, CDR2 FVKESK. The CDR3 totals 19 residues. The CDR3 loop is CASSQTSGRIQTSTDTQYF. CDR3 nucleotides: TGTGCCAGCAGCCAAACTAGCGGGAGGATCCAAACTAGCACAGATACGCAGTATTTT. The entire variable domain, with the rest obtained from reference TRBV14 and TRBJ2-3, is as follows: EAGVTQFPSHSVIEKGQTVTLRCDPISGHDNLYWYRRVMGKEIKFLLHFVKESKQDESGMPNNRFLAERTGGTYSTLKVQPAELEDSGVYFCASSQTSGRIQTSTDTQYFGPGTRLTVL.

This sequence joins TRBV15 and TRBJ2-3, with TRBD2 matching over 14 bases. The J segment lost 5 bases and the V segment lost 0 bases, leaving 7 bases of the junction unmatched. The CDR3 sequence is 18 residues long. Germline CDR1 reads LNHNV; CDR2 reads YYDKDF (reference sequence). In DNA form, the CDR3 reads TGTGCCACCAGCAGAGATAGGGGACTAGCGGGAGCAGTAGATACGCAGTATTTT. Residues: CATSRDRGLAGAVDTQYF.